This T cell receptor (beta chain) is from a study of T cells in Graves' hyperthyroidism and ophthalmopathy. Amplified TCR beta CDR3 regions came from RNA transcripts. TCR CDR3 regions were first amplified by RT-PCR with HTBI primers. Each CDR3 protein is one row after TCRdb ran MiXCR on the multiplex PCR reads. The sample carries about 570,000 distinct CDR3 sequences, around 42% recorded once. The length of the CDR3 is 15 residues. Germline values: CDR1 LNHNV, CDR2 YYDKDF (reference sequence). With 0 bases removed from V and 6 bases from J, the gap between germline ends came to 9 bases. V usage is TRBV15 and J usage is TRBJ1-6; TRBD1 might be the D (5 bases). The TCR sequence derives from an adult woman with Graves' disease, either hyperthyroidism or ophthalmopathy (not recorded which). Sequencing was done on a sample of peripheral blood or thyroid tissue (not recorded which). The chain's CDR3 is CATSRDTGVNSPLHF. The CDR3 DNA follows: TGTGCCACCAGCAGAGATACGGGGGTTAATTCACCCCTCCACTTT. The complete variable domain, with remaining parts taken from reference TRBV15 and TRBJ1-6, reads DAMVIQNPRYQVTQFGKPVTLSCSQTLNHNVMYWYQQKSSQAPKLLFHYYDKDFNNEADTPDNFQSRRPNTSFCFLDIRSPGLGDTAMYLCATSRDTGVNSPLHFGNGTRLTVT.